Sequencing of this T cell receptor beta chain was carried out in a study of Ad26.COV2.S vaccination and SARS-CoV-2 variants. Study-wide findings and caveats: Higher spike-specific TCR breadth was found in vaccine recipients than in placebo recipients.

This sample's treatment: around 19 received Ad26.COV2.S at low or high dose, single or two shots; about 5 received placebo; per-sample allocation not given. At day 63 after the first vaccine or placebo injection, samples were drawn. TCRdb's copy holds only in-frame clones and misses some; the assay was immunoSEQ multiplex PCR. Of around 300,000 clones listed, 75% to 90% are singletons. Worth noting for this clone: Its antigen is unknown.

The CDR3 covers 14 residues. The V gene's germline CDR1 is SNHLY and CDR2 FYNNEI. Trimming took off 4 bases at V and 2 bases at J, with 8 bases between the two ends. The sample in question was peripheral blood, obtained in a trial of Ad26.COV2.S vaccine versus placebo. This receptor was identified in a person aged 18-60 years who received the Ad26.COV2.S COVID-19 vaccine or a placebo. This chain joins TRBV2 and TRBJ2-2; D remains ambiguous. The CDR3 region is CASSGLGNTGELFF. The DNA for the CDR3 is TGTGCCAGCAGTGGGTTAGGCAACACCGGGGAGCTGTTTTTT.